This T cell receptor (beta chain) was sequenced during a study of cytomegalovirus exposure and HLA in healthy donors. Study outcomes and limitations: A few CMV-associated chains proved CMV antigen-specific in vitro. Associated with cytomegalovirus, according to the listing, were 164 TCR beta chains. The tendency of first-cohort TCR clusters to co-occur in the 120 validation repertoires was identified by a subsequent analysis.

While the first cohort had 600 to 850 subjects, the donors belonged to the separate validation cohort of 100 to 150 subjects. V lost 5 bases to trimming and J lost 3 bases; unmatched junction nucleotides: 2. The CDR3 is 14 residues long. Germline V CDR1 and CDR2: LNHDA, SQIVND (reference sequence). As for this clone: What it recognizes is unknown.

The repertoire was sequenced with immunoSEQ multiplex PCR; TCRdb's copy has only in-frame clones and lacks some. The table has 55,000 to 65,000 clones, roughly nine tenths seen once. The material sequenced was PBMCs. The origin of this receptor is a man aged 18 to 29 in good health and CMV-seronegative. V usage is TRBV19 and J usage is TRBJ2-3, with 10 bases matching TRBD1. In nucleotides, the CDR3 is TGTGCCAGTAGTGACAGGGGGCAAACAGATACGCAGTATTTT. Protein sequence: CASSDRGQTDTQYF.